The 13 T cell receptor beta chains presented below share a single source sample, sequenced in a study of shared T cell receptors in the human thymus. Clones were read by immunoSEQ multiplex PCR, and TCRdb kept only the in-frame ones, dropping some. The sample holds 500,000 to 550,000 clones, 75% to 80% seen once. These data are also associated with another study on human thymus T cells.

Input material: thymocytes. These receptors came from a boy under two years old with a congenital heart defect.

The rearrangement joins TRBV19 to TRBJ2-3; D is ambiguous. Trimming stripped 5 bases from V and 0 bases from J, with 12 bases between. There are 15 residues in the CDR3. CDR1 and CDR2 from the germline V gene are LNHDA and SQIVND (reference sequence). CDR3 sequence (DNA): TGTGCCAGTAGTCCTCACGGGTTTAGCACAGATACGCAGTATTTT. It is translated as CASSPHGFSTDTQYF.

CDR3 amino acids: CASSWGGGAFF. CDR3 DNA sequence: TGTGCCAGCAGCTGGGGGGGAGGAGCTTTCTTT. This chain links TRBV7-8 with TRBJ1-1; maybe TRBD1 (5 bases). Germline CDR1 is SGHVS and CDR2 is FQNEAQ. V was trimmed by 4 bases and J by 10 bases, leaving 10 bases between them. CDR3 size: 11 residues.

V is TRBV6-5 and J is TRBJ1-1; TRBD1 might be the D (6 bases). The germline CDR1 and CDR2 sequences are MNHEY and SVGAGI. There are 12 residues in the CDR3. V lost 6 bases to trimming and J lost 4 bases, with 9 bases between them. CDR3 amino acids: CASSRQVTEAFF. CDR3 in DNA: TGTGCCAGCAGCCGACAGGTCACTGAAGCTTTCTTT.

Here the CDR3 reads CATSRVKTGPLLATNEKLFF. The CDR3 DNA is TGTGCCACCAGCAGAGTAAAGACAGGCCCGTTACTTGCAACTAATGAAAAACTGTTTTTT. V and J are TRBV15 and TRBJ1-4; perhaps TRBD1 as D (6 bases). Germline assignment: CDR1 LNHNV and CDR2 YYDKDF (reference sequence). The CDR3 spans 20 residues. V lost 1 base and J 0 bases, leaving 21 bases between the germline ends. The whole variable domain, remainder taken from reference TRBV15 and TRBJ1-4, is DAMVIQNPRYQVTQFGKPVTLSCSQTLNHNVMYWYQQKSSQAPKLLFHYYDKDFNNEADTPDNFQSRRPNTSFCFLDIRSPGLGDTAMYLCATSRVKTGPLLATNEKLFFGSGTQLSVL.

The V call is TRBV2, the J call TRBJ2-7; TRBD2 matches 8 bases. In germline, CDR1 is SNHLY, CDR2 FYNNEI. The CDR3 is 14 amino acids. V lost 4 bases to trimming and J lost 4 bases; unmatched junction nucleotides: 6. CDR3 in DNA: TGTGCCAGCAGTGTGCAGACTAGCGAATACGAGCAGTACTTC. It encodes CASSVQTSEYEQYF.

The chain couples TRBV30 to TRBJ1-2, with D maybe TRBD1 (6 bases). The germline gives CDR1 GTSNPN, CDR2 SVGIG (reference sequence). The CDR3 is made up of 13 amino acids. V was clipped by 1 base and J by 2 bases, with 8 bases between them. This CDR3 reads CAWSGTENYGYTF. CDR3 sequence (DNA): TGTGCCTGGAGTGGGACAGAGAACTATGGCTACACCTTC. Variable domain in full (rest from reference TRBV30 and TRBJ1-2): SQTIHQWPATLVQPVGSPLSLECTVEGTSNPNLYWYRQAAGRGLQLLFYSVGIGQISSEVPQNLSASRPQDRQFILSSKKLLLSDSGFYLCAWSGTENYGYTFGSGTRLTVV.

J is TRBJ2-3 and V is TRBV29-1; 9 bases are a match to TRBD1. With 6 bases clipped from V and 2 bases from J, the junction kept 6 bases outside the gene matches. Germline V gene sequence: CDR1 SQVTM, CDR2 ANQGSEA. This CDR3 comprises 14 residues. In nucleotides, the CDR3 is TGCAGCGTCCGGGACAGGGTTTACACAGATACGCAGTATTTT. Its protein product is CSVRDRVYTDTQYF.

This clone was detected only a few times. The chain joins TRBV16 to TRBJ1-4; D is perhaps TRBD1 (6 bases). Trimming stripped 1 base from V and 6 bases from J, with 12 bases between. The V gene's germline CDR1 is KGHSY and CDR2 FQNENV. CDR3 size: 15 residues. DNA for the CDR3: TGTGCCAGCAGCCAATTAACAGGGCTGGATGAAAAACTGTTTTTT. It codes for CASSQLTGLDEKLFF.

Written as DNA, the CDR3 is TGTGCCAGCAGTTTAAGCCGGACTAGCAGACCACATTTCTACGAGCAGTACTTC. Translating gives CASSLSRTSRPHFYEQYF. The J gene is TRBJ2-7, the V gene TRBV27, with 8 bases fitting TRBD2. This CDR3 has 18 residues. Per germline, CDR1 MNHEY and CDR2 SMNVEV (reference sequence). After removal of 2 bases from V and 3 bases from J, the junction contained 15 bases not matched to a gene.

The chain joins TRBV7-3 to TRBJ2-1; 9 nucleotides line up with TRBD2. V lost 10 bases and J lost 3; bases outside the gene matches: 10. CDR1 and CDR2 from the germline V gene are SGHTA and FQGTGA. CDR3 size: 15 residues. The CDR3 loop reads CANSILAGSYNEQFF. CDR3 nucleotides: TGTGCCAACTCGATTCTAGCGGGAAGCTACAATGAGCAGTTCTTC. The full variable domain, in which reference TRBV7-3 and TRBJ2-1 provide the parts outside the CDR3, is GAGVSQTPSNKVTEKGKYVELRCDPISGHTALYWYRQSLGQGPEFLIYFQGTGAADDSGLPNDRFFAVRPEGSVSTLKIQRTERGDSAVYLCANSILAGSYNEQFFGPGTRLTVL.

The rearrangement links TRBV9 to TRBJ2-5; 9 nucleotides agree with TRBD2. With 1 base clipped from V and 5 bases from J, the junction kept 12 bases outside the gene matches. Germline CDR1 and CDR2: SGDLS and YYNGEE. This CDR3 is 17 amino acids long. CDR3 sequence (DNA): TGTGCCAGCAGCGTAACTGGATGGCGGGAGGGCCGCGAGACCCAGTACTTC. As protein: CASSVTGWREGRETQYF.

The sample holds a few counts of this clone. This chain links TRBV11-1 with TRBJ2-7; 11 bases fit TRBD2. The germline CDR1 and CDR2 sequences are SGHAT and FQDESV (reference sequence). This CDR3 comprises 17 residues. V lost 5 bases to trimming and J lost 0 bases; unmatched junction nucleotides: 9. The CDR3 loop is CASSPPLLAGVSYEQYF. CDR3 nucleotides: TGTGCCAGCAGCCCTCCGCTACTAGCGGGAGTCTCCTACGAGCAGTACTTC.

The rearrangement uses TRBV5-1 and TRBJ2-2; 9 positions agree with TRBD1. Germline assignment: CDR1 SGHRS and CDR2 YFSETQ. The length of the CDR3 is 19 residues. The V and J ends lost 1 base and 1 base, in that order; junction bases with no gene match: 11. CDR3 residues: CASSLLNRGPLLNTGELFF. In DNA, the CDR3 is TGCGCCAGCAGCTTGCTAAACAGGGGGCCGCTTTTGAACACCGGGGAGCTGTTTTTT.